A selection of T cell receptor beta chains follows, all from one sample in a study of molecular identifiers for immune sequencing clone quantification. TCRdb analysed the PCR reads with MiXCR anew, one entry per CDR3 protein. The sample comprises 50,000 to 75,000 distinct CDR3 sequences, around 20% of which are singletons, and approximately 1.5% rests with the top ten. Material: naive CD8+ T cells from blood, with Jurkat cell RNA spiked in. Every receptor here comes from a human donor in good health. Some libraries in this study had Jurkat cell RNA spiked in. CDR3s include the opening cysteine and the closing phenylalanine or tryptophan. D genes are given only for firm matches. Not all rows give a size; the values are once, few, many and, for expanded clones, a class.

J,size,D,V,CDR3,DNA
TRBJ2-2,.,TRBD1,TRBV13,CASSLGGQGVWTGELFF,TGTGCCAGCAGCTTAGGGGGACAGGGTGTGTGGACCGGGGAGCTGTTTTTT
TRBJ2-7,many,.,TRBV7-2,CASSLGLDYEQYF,TGTGCCAGCAGCTTAGGACTGGACTACGAGCAGTACTTC
TRBJ2-1,.,.,TRBV6-1,CASRRLPDSYNEQFF,TGTGCCAGCAGAAGACTTCCCGATTCCTACAATGAGCAGTTCTTC
TRBJ2-6,many,TRBD2,TRBV2,CASSDLAGAFSSGANVLTF,TGTGCCAGCAGTGACTTAGCGGGAGCCTTTTCGTCTGGGGCCAACGTCCTGACTTTC
TRBJ2-2,few,.,TRBV29-1,CSVQGTGELFF,TGCAGCGTTCAGGGGACCGGGGAGCTGTTTTTT
TRBJ1-2,few,TRBD1,TRBV27,CASSLGTAYGYTF,TGTGCCAGCAGTTTGGGGACAGCCTATGGCTACACCTTC
TRBJ2-3,many,.,TRBV7-9,CASSSLGTDTQYF,TGTGCCAGCAGCTCGCTCGGCACAGATACGCAGTATTTT
TRBJ1-5,many,TRBD1,TRBV15,CATSRDRGSNQPQHF,TGTGCCACCAGCAGAGACAGGGGGAGCAATCAGCCCCAGCATTTT
TRBJ2-4,few,.,TRBV13,CASSLGSQNIQYF,TGTGCCAGCAGCTTAGGATCACAAAACATTCAGTACTTC
TRBJ2-2,.,.,TRBV5-3,CASGFAGDRYTGELFF,TGTGCCAGCGGCTTTGCAGGGGATCGTTACACCGGGGAGCTGTTTTTT
TRBJ1-2,few,.,TRBV2,CASSDPGTDSNYGYTF,TGTGCCAGCAGTGACCCCGGTACGGATTCCAACTATGGCTACACCTTC
TRBJ1-1,many,.,TRBV11-2,CASSLDVAGEAFF,TGTGCCAGCAGCTTAGATGTGGCAGGTGAAGCTTTCTTT
TRBJ1-3,many,.,TRBV7-9,CASSPGGGPGNTIYF,TGTGCCAGCAGTCCGGGAGGAGGGCCCGGAAACACCATATATTTT
TRBJ2-7,many,.,TRBV5-6,CASSLFSGRISYEQYF,TGTGCCAGCAGCTTGTTTTCGGGACGCATCTCCTACGAGCAGTACTTC
TRBJ2-3,many,TRBD2,TRBV5-1,CASSPHTGRTTDTQYF,TGCGCCAGCAGCCCTCACACCGGGAGGACCACAGATACGCAGTATTTT
TRBJ2-4,.,.,TRBV6-2/TRBV6-3,CASSQALDGVFKNIQYF,TGTGCCAGCAGCCAGGCCTTAGACGGGGTTTTTAAAAACATTCAGTACTTC
TRBJ2-7,many,TRBD2,TRBV3-1,CASSQGTSGPSSYEQYF,TGTGCCAGCAGCCAAGGGACTAGCGGGCCGAGCTCCTACGAGCAGTACTTC
TRBJ2-1,.,.,TRBV5-1,CASSPTPREYNEQFF,TGCGCCAGCAGCCCGACGCCTAGGGAGTACAATGAGCAGTTCTTC